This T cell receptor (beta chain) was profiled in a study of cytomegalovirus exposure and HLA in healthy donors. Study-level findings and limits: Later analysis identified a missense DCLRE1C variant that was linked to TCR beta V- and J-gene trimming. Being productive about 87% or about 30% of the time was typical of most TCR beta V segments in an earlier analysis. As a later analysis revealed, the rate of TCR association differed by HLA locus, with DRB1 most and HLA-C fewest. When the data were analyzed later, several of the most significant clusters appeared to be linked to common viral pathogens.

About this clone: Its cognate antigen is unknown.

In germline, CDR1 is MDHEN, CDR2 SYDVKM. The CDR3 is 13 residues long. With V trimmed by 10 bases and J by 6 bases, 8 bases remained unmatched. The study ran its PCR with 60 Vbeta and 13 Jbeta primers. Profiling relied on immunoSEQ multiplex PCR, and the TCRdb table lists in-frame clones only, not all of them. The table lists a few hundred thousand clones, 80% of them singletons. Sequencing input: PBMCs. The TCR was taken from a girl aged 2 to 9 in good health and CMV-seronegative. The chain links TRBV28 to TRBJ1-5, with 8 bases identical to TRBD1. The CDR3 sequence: CATRQGFGQPQHF. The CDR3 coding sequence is TGTGCCACCCGACAGGGGTTCGGTCAGCCCCAGCATTTT. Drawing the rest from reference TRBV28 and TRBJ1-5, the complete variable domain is DVKVTQSSRYLVKRTGEKVFLECVQDMDHENMFWYRQDPGLGLRLIYFSYDVKMKEKGDIPEGYSVSREKKERFSLILESASTNQTSMYLCATRQGFGQPQHFGDGTRLSIL.